This section outlines one TCR beta chain sequence together with its context. Its antigen is not identified. These data belong to a study of graft-versus-host responses after intestinal transplantation. Across the study: The whole recipient group had anti-thymocyte globulin induction followed by tacrolimus and steroids for two to four years.

Study-wide results and limits: Subjects displaying graft-donor T cell macrochimerism possessed elevated graft-versus-host to host-versus-graft clonal ratios inside allografts. Early post-transplant falls in HvG clones accompanied the peak levels of circulating GvH clones.

Only in-frame clones appear in the TCRdb table, and some are missing; sequencing was by immunoSEQ multiplex PCR. The profile shows approximately 70,000 clones, more than 70% of them singletons. In germline, CDR1 is SGHVT, CDR2 SQSDAQ. V was pared by 1 base and J by 5 bases, with 1 base of the junction left unmatched. CDR3 length: 13 amino acids. This sequence was found in a human donor who received an intestinal transplant. The material sequenced was unstimulated CD8+ T cells sorted from spleen or lymph node cells, taken before intestinal transplant. The chain couples TRBV7-4 to TRBJ2-5; 7 nucleotides agree with TRBD2. The CDR3 spells CASSLGEGETQYF. The CDR3 DNA reads TGTGCCAGCAGCTTAGGGGAGGGGGAGACCCAGTACTTC. Full variable domain (remainder filled in from reference TRBV7-4 and TRBJ2-5): GAGVSQSPRYKVAKRGRDVALRCDSISGHVTLYWYRQTLGQGSEVLTYSQSDAQRDKSGRPSGRFSAERPERSVSTLKIQRTEQGDSAVYLCASSLGEGETQYFGPGTRLLVL.